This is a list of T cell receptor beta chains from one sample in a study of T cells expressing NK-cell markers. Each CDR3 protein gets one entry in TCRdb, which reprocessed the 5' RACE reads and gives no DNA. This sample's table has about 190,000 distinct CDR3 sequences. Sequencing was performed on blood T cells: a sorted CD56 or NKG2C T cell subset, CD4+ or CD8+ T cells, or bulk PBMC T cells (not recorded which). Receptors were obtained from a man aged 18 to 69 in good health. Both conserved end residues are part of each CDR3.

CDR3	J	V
CSAPRGSYEQYF	TRBJ2-7	TRBV20-1
CASGLADEQYF	TRBJ2-7	TRBV6-5
CASSYPRRDGSYEQYF	TRBJ2-7	TRBV3-1
CASTTTGPTFGELFF	TRBJ1-4	TRBV7-9
CASSAPSGGMGVNTGELFF	TRBJ2-2	TRBV9
CASSTTTGLAVEQYF	TRBJ2-7	TRBV13
CASSLAGNGNQPQHF	TRBJ1-5	TRBV7-8
CASSHWQGAGDTQYF	TRBJ2-3	TRBV4-1
CASSTGRQSYGYTF	TRBJ1-2	TRBV21-1
CASSPRGRGNYNEQFF	TRBJ2-1	TRBV5-6
CASSSIRQGTGELFF	TRBJ2-2	TRBV7-6
CASSVGRSHSVPQYF	TRBJ2-3	TRBV9
CASSQGGHPSYEQYF	TRBJ2-7	TRBV3-1
CASSADRGGTGELFF	TRBJ2-2	TRBV9
CASSDRDRVNSPLHF	TRBJ1-6	TRBV6-1
CASGFSLVGDTQYF	TRBJ2-3	TRBV12-5
CSAPPPGQGLNTEAFF	TRBJ1-1	TRBV20-1
CASSSLTIAGGSGEQYF	TRBJ2-7	TRBV7-2
CASSIGASFDEQFF	TRBJ2-1	TRBV19
CSARDVGGAPDTQYF	TRBJ2-3	TRBV20-1
CASMTKQGSYEQYF	TRBJ2-7	TRBV2
CASSLLYATDTQYF	TRBJ2-3	TRBV14
CASSLVTGAGFGEQFF	TRBJ2-1	TRBV11-3
CASTISTGGEAFF	TRBJ1-1	TRBV12-3/TRBV12-4
CASSFGGPGQGGPGELFF	TRBJ2-2	TRBV7-8
CASGSLGTGELFF	TRBJ2-2	TRBV27
CASAGLSYEQYF	TRBJ2-7	TRBV6-1
CSARDSAENYNEQFF	TRBJ2-1	TRBV20-1
CASSRTGTDTFYGYTF	TRBJ1-2	TRBV14
CASSPVGEGKSYEQYF	TRBJ2-7	TRBV28
CASSSTGGYEQYF	TRBJ2-7	TRBV7-8
CASSGPGGEELFF	TRBJ2-2	TRBV7-9
CSASSFSSYEQYF	TRBJ2-7	TRBV20-1
CASSLSMGAVRYEQYF	TRBJ2-7	TRBV27
CASSQLGTGGLSDTQYF	TRBJ2-3	TRBV7-3
CASSSDPGYGKNIQYF	TRBJ2-4	TRBV7-2
CATSESSYNEQFF	TRBJ2-1	TRBV15
CASSPPGLAGGPGTDTQYF	TRBJ2-3	TRBV11-1
CASSSSGIKSSYNEQFF	TRBJ2-1	TRBV7-9
CASSFLGQGRYYGYTF	TRBJ1-2	TRBV28
CASSSTAQPQHF	TRBJ1-5	TRBV7-9
CASSSSTLAKNIQYF	TRBJ2-4	TRBV5-6
CASSYGGETQYF	TRBJ2-5	TRBV12-3/TRBV12-4
CASSLGSGFGEQYF	TRBJ2-7	TRBV7-8
CASSILGTDRYEQYF	TRBJ2-7	TRBV19
CASSSTYRDSQETQYF	TRBJ2-5	TRBV7-9
CSVQYRSTNTGELFF	TRBJ2-2	TRBV20-1
CASSGISIEQYF	TRBJ2-7	TRBV19
CASSLHLTVLAGRTDTQYF	TRBJ2-3	TRBV13
CASSQTGGRTSGNTIYF	TRBJ1-3	TRBV14
CASSWTSGGAADTQYF	TRBJ2-3	TRBV5-1